This T cell receptor beta chain is from a study of blood T cell repertoires in COVID-19. The authors' processing: Reference gene primer amplification in the assay estimated nucleated cell counts. This table comes from immunoSEQ multiplex PCR, and its TCRdb copy is limited to in-frame clones, with some not included. V and J calls and clone size are given by that table; D and trimming were obtained from the DNA. The table includes some 200,000 clones, roughly 80% detected once. This clone showed up many times. From germline, CDR1 is LNHDA and CDR2 SQIVND (reference sequence). CDR3 length equals 17 residues. Trimming removed 7 bases from V and 1 base from J; junction bases left unmatched: 12.

The sample consisted of peripheral blood. V is TRBV19 and J is TRBJ2-3; TRBD2 matches at 9 bases. This TCR came from a woman between 65 and 79 years old with acute or convalescent COVID-19. This CDR3 reads CASTSGKTSGGTDTQYF. The DNA for the CDR3 is TGTGCCAGTACCTCCGGCAAGACTAGCGGAGGCACAGATACGCAGTATTTT.